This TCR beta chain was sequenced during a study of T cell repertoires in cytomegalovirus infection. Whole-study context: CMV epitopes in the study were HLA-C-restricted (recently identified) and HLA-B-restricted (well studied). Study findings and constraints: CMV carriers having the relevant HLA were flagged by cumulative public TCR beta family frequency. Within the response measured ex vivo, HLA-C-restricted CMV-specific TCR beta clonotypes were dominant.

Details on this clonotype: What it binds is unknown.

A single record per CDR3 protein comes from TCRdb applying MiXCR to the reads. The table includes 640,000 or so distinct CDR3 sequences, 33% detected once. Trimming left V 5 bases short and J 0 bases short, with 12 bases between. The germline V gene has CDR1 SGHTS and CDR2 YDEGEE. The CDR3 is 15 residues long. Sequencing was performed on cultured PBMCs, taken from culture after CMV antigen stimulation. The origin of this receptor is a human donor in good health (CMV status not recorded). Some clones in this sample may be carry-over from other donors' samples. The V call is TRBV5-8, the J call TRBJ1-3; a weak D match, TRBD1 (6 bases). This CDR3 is CASREDRSSGNTIYF. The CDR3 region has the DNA TGTGCCAGCAGGGAGGACAGATCCTCTGGAAACACCATATATTTT.